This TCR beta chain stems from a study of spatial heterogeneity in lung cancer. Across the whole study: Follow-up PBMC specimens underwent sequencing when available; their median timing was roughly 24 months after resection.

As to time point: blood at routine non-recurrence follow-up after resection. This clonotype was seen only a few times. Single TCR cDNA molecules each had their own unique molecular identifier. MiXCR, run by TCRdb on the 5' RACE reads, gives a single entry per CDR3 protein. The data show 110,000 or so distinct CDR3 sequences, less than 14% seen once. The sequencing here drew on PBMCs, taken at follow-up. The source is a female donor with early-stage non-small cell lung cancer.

The CDR3 spells CASRVSGSFNEQFF. CDR3 nucleotides: TGTGCCAGCAGGGTAAGCGGGAGTTTCAATGAGCAGTTCTTC. The gene calls are TRBV28 and TRBJ2-1; 8 positions agree with TRBD2. Germline-derived CDR1 and CDR2 are MDHEN and SYDVKM. The CDR3 covers 14 residues. V shed 6 bases and J 6 bases; nucleotides not matched to a gene: 7.